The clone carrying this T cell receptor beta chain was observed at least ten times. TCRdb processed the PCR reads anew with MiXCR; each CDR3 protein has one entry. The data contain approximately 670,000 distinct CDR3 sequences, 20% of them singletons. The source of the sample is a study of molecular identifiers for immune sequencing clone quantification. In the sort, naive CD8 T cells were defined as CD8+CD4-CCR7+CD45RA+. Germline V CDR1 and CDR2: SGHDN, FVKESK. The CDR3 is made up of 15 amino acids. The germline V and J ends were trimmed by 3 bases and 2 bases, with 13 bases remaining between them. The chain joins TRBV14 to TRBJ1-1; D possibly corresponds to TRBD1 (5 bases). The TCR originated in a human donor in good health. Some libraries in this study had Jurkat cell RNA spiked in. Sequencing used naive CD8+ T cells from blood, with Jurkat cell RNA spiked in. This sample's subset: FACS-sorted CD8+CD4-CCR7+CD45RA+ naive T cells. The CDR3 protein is CASSQAGEVNTEAFF. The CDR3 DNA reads TGTGCCAGCAGCCAGGCGGGGGAGGTCAACACTGAAGCTTTCTTT.